This T cell receptor (beta chain) was obtained from a study of STAT5B mutations in CD4+ large granular lymphocyte leukemia (dated by TCRdb to between 2020 and 2023). Background on the whole study: Among healthy controls, the CDR3 'QG' motif was associated with a particular HLA allele. Flow cytometry on FACSCanto II or FACSVerse showed that the purified fractions were more than 95% pure among lymphocytes. The study compared the TCRbeta repertoires of patients with CD4+ T-cell large granular lymphocyte leukemia against those of healthy blood donors.

Including cysteine and phenylalanine, the CDR3 has 17 amino acids. Left in the record is the CDR3 DNA by itself, 51 bases read in frame from the first base. Per the germline V gene, MNHNS is the CDR1 and SASEGT is the CDR2. Trimming removed 1 base from V and 3 bases from J; the gene matches leave 10 bases unexplained. The healthy control group was made up of 40 or so blood donors, and the Finnish Red Cross blood service supplied their buffy coats. All TCR-sequenced material derived from peripheral blood: patient blood samples and healthy donor buffy coats. Peripheral blood mononuclear cells were isolated by Ficoll-Hypaque gradient centrifugation. CD4+ cells were purified magnetically from the buffy coats of healthy controls. The Gentra Puregene Cell and Tissue kit was used to extract genomic DNA, and a Qubit 2.0 fluorometer was used to measure the amount of genomic DNA. The investigation overall reported the following: The data were not HLA-matched, and the relatively small sample size could explain the higher clonality seen in CD4+ compared with CD8+ T-LGLL. Enrichment of TRBV06-family usage was observed among the top patient clones (8/27) relative to healthy controls (2/35). Compared with healthy CD4+ repertoires, CD4-sorted patient repertoires appeared more clonal, and this difference remained even after the putative leukemic clones were removed. The main leukemic clonotypes were found to be private to each patient, although around 24% of the main leukemic clonotypes were detected at low frequency in the non-leukemic repertoires of other patients.

The immunoSEQ assay at survey resolution was used to sequence TCRbeta rearrangements from genomic DNA. Per the original workflow: In the TCR sequencing data, the smallest productive clonotype frequency that could be detected was 2.59 x 10-5. Analyses included only productive TCRbeta rearrangements, meaning complete and in-frame sequences. Clonality for each sample was calculated as Simpson clonality in the immunoSEQ Analyzer version 3.0. Clones were categorized by frequency as very rare, small, medium, large (1-20%) or hyperexpanded (>20%). Generation probabilities were estimated with OLGA 1.2.3, V-gene circos plots were generated with VDJtools, specificities were searched for in VDJdb, and CDR3 motifs were identified with GLIPH. As stored in TCRdb, this immuneACCESS dataset retains in-frame rearrangements with V and J assigned. A fraction of the clones does not appear; measured against another copy, unresolved V genes explain less than half of the discrepancy, and the remainder lacks a known reason. The DNA gave D and trimming, while V, J and clone size come from that table. Present in this sample are approximately 24,000 clones, 72% of which were seen just once. Approximately 0.65% of the sample is held by the ten biggest clonotypes.

Comment on this clone: What this receptor recognizes is not known. Nothing much larger sits one base from this clone, and base qualities are not available.

This clonotype was obtained from a human donor in good health. Here the chain combines TRBV6-1 and TRBJ2-5; the junction holds 8 bases that match TRBD1. The sequenced sample consisted of CD4+ T cells from blood buffy coats. Here is the DNA: TGTGCCAGCAGTGAAGGTTCGGGCAGGGGGCGGAAAGAGACCCAGTACTTC. This gives the protein CASSEGSGRGRKETQYF.